A selection of T cell receptor beta chains follows, all from one sample in a study of cytotoxic CD8 clonotypes in ibrutinib-treated CLL. Assay: immunoSEQ multiplex PCR; the TCRdb copy retains only in-frame clones and omits some. The table shows about 130,000 clones, with around 85% occurring only once. This specimen consisted of PBMCs, obtained after 24 months of ibrutinib treatment. The source of these receptors is a human donor with chronic lymphocytic leukemia. Each CDR3 is given with its conserved first and last residue. D genes are given only for firm matches. Only part of the rows carry a size: once, few, many, or a class if the clone is expanded.

NA,TRBV18,NA,TRBJ1-1,CASSPGHVSTEAFF,TGTGCCAGCTCACCCGGTCATGTTTCCACTGAAGCTTTCTTT
NA,TRBV19,NA,TRBJ1-1,CASSNRDAGGTEAFF,TGTGCCAGTAGTAACCGGGACGCCGGTGGGACTGAAGCTTTCTTT
TRBD1,TRBV5-1,NA,TRBJ1-1,CASHGNYRGSGAFF,TGCGCCAGCCACGGGAATTACAGGGGAAGTGGAGCTTTCTTT
NA,TRBV7-2,NA,TRBJ1-2,CASSWYKEGQYTF,TGTGCCAGCAGCTGGTATAAGGAGGGTCAGTACACCTTC
NA,TRBV29-1,NA,TRBJ2-7,CSVVTFSYEQYF,TGCAGCGTAGTGACCTTCTCCTACGAGCAGTACTTC
TRBD2,TRBV2,NA,TRBJ2-1,CASRESGGFNNEQFF,TGTGCCAGCAGAGAAAGCGGGGGTTTTAACAATGAGCAGTTCTTC
TRBD1,TRBV28,NA,TRBJ2-7,CASTDAGQGAYEQYF,TGTGCCAGCACCGACGCGGGACAGGGGGCCTACGAGCAGTACTTC
NA,TRBV28,few,TRBJ2-7,CASSLQGTHEQYF,TGTGCCAGCAGCTTACAGGGTACCCACGAGCAGTACTTC
NA,TRBV10-1,NA,TRBJ1-3,CASSEGEGRPDSGNTIYF,TGCGCCAGCAGTGAAGGCGAGGGCCGTCCGGACTCTGGAAACACCATATATTTT
NA,TRBV5-1,NA,TRBJ2-5,CASSSLSTGETQYF,TGCGCCAGCAGCTCCCTCTCTACGGGCGAGACCCAGTACTTC
NA,TRBV6-5,few,TRBJ1-1,CASRRKAVNTEAFF,TGTGCCAGCAGAAGAAAGGCGGTGAACACTGAAGCTTTCTTT
TRBD1,TRBV4-1,once,TRBJ2-5,CASSQEKNRGRETQYF,TGCGCCAGCAGCCAAGAGAAGAACAGGGGGAGGGAGACCCAGTACTTC
NA,TRBV28,NA,TRBJ2-7,CASTSSGTGTYEQYF,TGTGCCAGCACGTCTAGCGGGACAGGGACCTACGAGCAGTACTTC
NA,TRBV5-1,NA,TRBJ1-1,CASSSGTVTLFAFF,TGCGCCAGCAGCTCGGGGACGGTAACACTGTTTGCTTTCTTT
NA,TRBV6-5,NA,TRBJ1-3,CASTGRTSGNTIYF,TGTGCCAGCACGGGCCGAACCTCTGGAAACACCATATATTTT
NA,TRBV9,NA,TRBJ1-1,CASSVYLETEAFF,TGTGCCAGCAGCGTATATCTAGAGACTGAAGCTTTCTTT
NA,TRBV6-1,NA,TRBJ1-6,CASSEQGRQSYNSPLHF,TGTGCCAGCAGTGAACAAGGCCGACAGAGCTATAATTCACCCCTCCACTTT
TRBD1,TRBV7-2,NA,TRBJ1-2,CASSSPDRGIYGYTF,TGTGCCAGCAGCTCCCCGGACAGGGGGATCTATGGCTACACCTTC
NA,TRBV28,NA,TRBJ2-3,CASSLNVGRNTDTQYF,TGTGCCAGCAGTTTAAATGTGGGACGCAACACAGATACGCAGTATTTT
TRBD1,TRBV28,NA,TRBJ1-6,CASSLGGGTYNSPLHF,TGTGCCAGCAGTTTAGGAGGGGGCACCTATAATTCACCCCTCCACTTT
NA,TRBV5-5,NA,TRBJ1-5,CASSWGLGGGNQPQHF,TGTGCCAGCAGCTGGGGACTTGGGGGTGGCAATCAGCCCCAGCATTTT
NA,TRBV29-1,few,TRBJ1-2,CSVGKLESYGYTF,TGCAGCGTTGGGAAATTGGAGAGTTATGGCTACACCTTC
TRBD1,TRBV4-3,NA,TRBJ2-3,CASSQYSGQGDTQYF,TGCGCCAGCAGCCAATATTCTGGACAGGGCGATACGCAGTATTTT
NA,TRBV5-4,NA,TRBJ1-5,CASSLWSDRNQPQHF,TGTGCCAGCAGCTTGTGGTCAGATAGGAATCAGCCCCAGCATTTT
NA,TRBV7-9,NA,TRBJ2-1,CASSYENGQTLRNEQFF,TGTGCCAGCAGTTATGAAAATGGACAGACCCTCAGAAATGAGCAGTTCTTC